The source of this T cell receptor beta chain is a study of graft-versus-host responses after intestinal transplantation (dated by TCRdb to the early 2020s). Context from the whole study: The transplants that recipients got were multivisceral, liver-intestinal, or isolated intestinal. Anti-thymocyte globulin induction was given to all recipients, followed by maintenance tacrolimus and steroids for about 3 years. After intestinal transplantation, graft-versus-host and host-versus-graft alloreactive T cell clones were followed in the graft, circulation and bone marrow using bulk TCR-beta CDR3 sequencing. Alloreactive clones were identified by sequencing pre-transplant mixed lymphocyte reaction products and comparing them with unstimulated pre-transplant donor and recipient T cells. A cohort of approximately 23 intestinal transplant recipients, including one retransplant, was enrolled, and a few patients lacking pretransplant specimens were excluded. A peak of at least 4% donor T cells among recipient peripheral blood mononuclear cells was the definition used for donor T cell macrochimerism. Rather than going through the commercial service, samples from a few later patients were sequenced in-house on an Illumina MiSeq and processed with MiXCR. Findings and caveats that apply to the study as a whole: The conclusions were limited by the relatively low number and heterogeneity of the intestinal transplant patients. High GvH to HvG T cell clonal ratios were observed in the allografts of patients with donor T cell macrochimerism. GvH clones were detected in recipient bone marrow, and some appeared earlier in ileal mucosa or blood, consistent with an intestinal mucosal origin. Peak levels of circulating GvH clones were associated with declines in HvG clones early after transplant.

Library prep was done by the immunoSEQ multiplex PCR assay. For most patients, genomic DNA was isolated using the Qiagen DNeasy Blood and Tissue Kit and was shipped frozen to Adaptive Biotechnologies for TCR sequencing. High-throughput TCR-beta CDR3 sequencing of genomic DNA from most patients was performed by Adaptive Biotechnologies. On the study's bioinformatics: TCR sequencing data were retrieved from Adaptive's ImmunoSEQ software for about 17 patients, whereas three other patients were processed with MiXCR and VDJtools. To correct CD4 versus CD8 sorting errors, sequences present in both subsets at a frequency ratio below 5:1 were removed. Because the origin of CDR3 nucleotide sequences shared between donor and recipient could not be assigned, those sequences were removed. At least 2-fold expansion over unstimulated cells and a minimum CFSE-low frequency of 0.002% (template counts) or 0.001% (read counts) were required for clones to be classified as alloreactive. Clones detected in sequenced pre-transplant spleen, lymph node, or MLR CFSE-low populations of the donor or recipient were defined as mappable. Cumulative frequency of alloreactive clones was calculated as a percentage of all sequences weighted by copy number. TCRdb re-hosts the immuneACCESS table, in-frame sequences only. Its copies lack some clones; in the studies checked, an unresolved V gene accounts for under half of them, and the cause for the rest is not known. V and J calls and clone size are as listed in that table; D and trimming were resolved from the DNA. In all, the sample holds about 130,000 clones, and approximately 94% of those were seen once. The ten largest account for roughly 0.16% of the sample.

The time point label for this specimen denotes: cells obtained before transplantation from donor or recipient. CD3+CD4+ and CD3+CD8+ populations were FACS-sorted from unstimulated pre-transplant donor and recipient cells taken from spleen or lymph nodes. With regard to this clone: Which antigen it targets is not known. No qualities accompany the bases; no much larger clone lies one base away.

The CDR3 runs 15 residues from the cysteine to the phenylalanine. Only CDR3 DNA is held: 45 bases, read in frame from base 1. Via the germline V gene, CDR1 is SGHNT and CDR2 YENEEA. Trimming costs V 8 bases and J 4 bases, and their ends lie 17 bases apart. This clonotype originated in a human donor who received an intestinal transplant. The sample here was unstimulated CD4+ T cells sorted from spleen or lymph node cells, taken before intestinal transplant. The sequence joins TRBV11-3 to TRBJ2-2; the D gene is not confidently resolved. Read as DNA, the sequence is TGTGCCAGCCGGCCTGACCCCACTTTCACCGGGGAGCTGTTTTTT. Translated, this gives CASRPDPTFTGELFF.